The 20 T cell receptor beta chains in this list originate from one sample, sequenced in a study of PD-1 blockade in classical Hodgkin lymphoma. Profiling relied on immunoSEQ multiplex PCR, and the TCRdb table lists in-frame clones only, not all of them. The sample yields some 150,000 clones, nearly 80% seen once. Exposure to brentuximab vedotin varied, and each patient had relapsed following autologous stem cell transplantation. The sample here was peripheral blood mononuclear cells (PBMCs), taken before the second cycle of nivolumab. These receptors were taken from a human donor with classical Hodgkin lymphoma.

A note on this clone: At one of its ends the junction is not consistent with the germline gene, which may arise from a read error. The V and J genes are TRBV11-2 and TRBJ2-7; 10 nucleotides agree with TRBD1. The CDR3 loop spans 15 amino acids. Germline loops: CDR1 SGHAT, CDR2 FQNNGV. CDR3 residues: CASSQDGQGDYEQYF. CDR3 bases: TGCGCCAGCAGCCAAGATGGACAGGGGGACTACGAGCAGTACTTC.

The chain employs TRBV29-1 and TRBJ2-7; D might be TRBD1 (6 bases). V lost 1 base and J 4 bases, leaving 14 bases between the germline ends. Germline CDR1 reads SQVTM; CDR2 reads ANQGSEA. The CDR3 totals 14 residues. CDR3 in amino acids: CSVEVWQGKYEQYF. The CDR3 DNA sequence: TGCAGCGTTGAAGTTTGGCAGGGGAAATACGAGCAGTACTTC.

V gene TRBV20-1 combines with J gene TRBJ2-1; possible D gene TRBD2, 7 bases. Per the germline V gene, CDR1 is DFQATT and CDR2 is SNEGSKA (reference sequence). The CDR3 sequence is 11 residues long. Trimming stripped 5 bases from V and 10 bases from J, with 12 bases between. CDR3 protein: CSARGGNEQFF. The CDR3 bases are TGCAGTGCTCGCGGGGGCAACGAGCAGTTCTTC.

The V gene is TRBV28, the J gene TRBJ2-1; TRBD1 is a possible D gene (5 bases). Germline V CDR1 and CDR2: MDHEN, SYDVKM. CDR3 length equals 15 residues. The V gene lost 2 bases and the J gene lost 6 bases, with 14 bases spanning the gap. DNA of the CDR3: TGTGCCAGCAGTTTAGGGGCAGGCCGCCGCAATGAGCAGTTCTTC. Its translation: CASSLGAGRRNEQFF.

The J gene is TRBJ1-1, the V gene TRBV7-6; D is undetermined. There are 15 residues in the CDR3. Per the germline V gene, CDR1 is SGHVS and CDR2 is FNYEAQ. Trimming stripped 5 bases from V and 5 bases from J, with 18 bases between. CDR3 protein: CASSPRAPPVTEAFF. Written as DNA, the CDR3 is TGTGCCAGCAGCCCTAGGGCCCCCCCGGTGACTGAAGCTTTCTTT.

This chain joins TRBV7-8 and TRBJ2-7; no firm D call. V was shortened by 5 bases and J by 3 bases, with 11 bases between the two germline ends. The germline V gene encodes CDR1 SGHVS and CDR2 FQNEAQ. The CDR3 length is 13 residues. The CDR3 DNA reads as TGTGCCAGCAGCCCGGACGGCTACTACGAGCAGTACTTC. The encoded protein is CASSPDGYYEQYF. Looking up the rest from reference TRBV7-8 and TRBJ2-7 gives the full variable domain: GAGVSQSPRYKVAKRGQDVALRCDPISGHVSLFWYQQALGQGPEFLTYFQNEAQLDKSGLPSDRFFAERPEGSVSTLKIQRTQQEDSAVYLCASSPDGYYEQYFGPGTRLTVT.

This clone showed up just a few times. Here the CDR3 DNA reads TGTGCCAGCCGGATAACAGGGGGTTATGGCTACACCTTC. Translated, it gives CASRITGGYGYTF. The J gene is TRBJ1-2, the V gene TRBV7-2; TRBD1 aligns across 8 bases. This CDR3 has 13 residues. Germline V gene sequence: CDR1 SGHTA, CDR2 FQGNSA. After removal of 8 bases from V and 5 bases from J, the junction contained 7 bases not matched to a gene.

In its sample, this clone was seen a few times. The V call is TRBV11-2, the J call TRBJ2-2; D is ambiguous. CDR3 length: 14 amino acids. Germline V gene sequence: CDR1 SGHAT, CDR2 FQNNGV. V lost 5 bases to trimming and J lost 4 bases, with 11 bases between them. CDR3 in amino acids: CASSTTLGTGELFF. CDR3 in DNA: TGTGCCAGCAGCACGACCTTGGGCACCGGGGAGCTGTTTTTT. Full variable domain (remainder filled in from reference TRBV11-2 and TRBJ2-2): EAGVAQSPRYKIIEKRQSVAFWCNPISGHATLYWYQQILGQGPKLLIQFQNNGVVDDSQLPKDRFSAERLKGVDSTLKIQPAKLEDSAVYLCASSTTLGTGELFFGEGSRLTVL.

The J gene is TRBJ1-1, the V gene TRBV6-5, with unresolved D. Germline-derived CDR1 and CDR2 are MNHEY and SVGAGI. CDR3 length equals 15 residues. The germline V and J ends were trimmed by 0 bases and 0 bases, with 8 bases remaining between them. The CDR3 DNA is TGTGCCAGCAGTTACTCGAGACACTTGAACACTGAAGCTTTCTTT. Amino acids: CASSYSRHLNTEAFF.

The gene calls are TRBV27 and TRBJ1-3; possible D gene TRBD1, 6 bases. With 4 bases removed from V and 0 bases from J, the gap between germline ends came to 16 bases. Germline values: CDR1 MNHEY, CDR2 SMNVEV (reference sequence). CDR3 length: 17 amino acids. CDR3 sequence reads: CASSSRTVDSSGNTIYF. The DNA of the CDR3 is TGTGCCAGCAGTTCTCGGACAGTTGATTCCTCTGGAAACACCATATATTTT.

The chain has TRBV7-9 and TRBJ2-1; D possibly matches TRBD1 or TRBD2 (7 bases each). Trimming took 6 bases from V and 0 from J, leaving 18 bases between them. Per germline, CDR1 SEHNR and CDR2 FQNEAQ (reference sequence). This CDR3 contains 17 residues. The CDR3 sequence is CASSPRGGGSSYNEQFF. CDR3 nucleotide sequence: TGTGCCAGCAGTCCCAGGGGGGGCGGCAGCTCCTACAATGAGCAGTTCTTC.

This clone was seen only a few times. Relative to the germline gene, one junction end is altered; a read error may explain this. This chain uses TRBV7-7 with TRBJ2-3, with TRBD1 as a possible D gene (5 bases). Germline values: CDR1 SSHAT, CDR2 FNYEAQ (reference sequence). The CDR3 is 14 amino acids. The CDR3 DNA reads TGTGCTAGCAGCTTAGCAGGGATCACAGATACGCAGTATTTT. Residues: CASSLAGITDTQYF.

The CDR3 bases are TGTGCCAGCAGTTTTCGACAAAACACCGGGGAGCTGTTTTTT. Amino acid sequence: CASSFRQNTGELFF. The V and J genes are TRBV6-5 and TRBJ2-2; D is undetermined. Trimming took off 4 bases at V and 2 bases at J, with 8 bases between the two ends. The CDR3 sequence is 14 residues long. CDR1 is MNHEY, CDR2 SVGAGI, per germline.

This clone was found a few times. This sample also contains other DNA sequences that code for the same CDR3. V is TRBV7-9 and J is TRBJ2-7; D gene unclear. This CDR3 has 11 residues. The V and J ends lost 1 base and 3 bases respectively, with 1 base between them. Germline assignment: CDR1 SEHNR and CDR2 FQNEAQ (reference sequence). Here the CDR3 reads CASSLVYEQYF. The DNA for the CDR3 is TGTGCCAGCAGCTTAGTCTACGAGCAGTACTTC.

This chain uses TRBV6-4 with TRBJ2-1; D might be TRBD1 or TRBD2, each matching 6 bases. V was pared by 3 bases and J by 2 bases, with 14 bases between. CDR3 size: 16 residues. Germline lookup yields CDR1 MRHNA and CDR2 SNTAGT. CDR3 protein: CASSEEARGAYNEQFF. The CDR3 DNA reads TGTGCCAGCAGTGAGGAGGCTAGGGGGGCCTACAATGAGCAGTTCTTC.

This clone was counted between two and nine times. The chain uses TRBV29-1 and TRBJ1-2; tentatively, D is TRBD1 (5 bases). V lost 7 bases to trimming and J lost 1 base, with 13 bases between them. The CDR3 totals 13 residues. Germline V gene data show CDR1 as SQVTM and CDR2 as ANQGSEA. The CDR3 sequence: CSASGRNNYGYTF. CDR3 in DNA: TGCAGCGCATCGGGACGGAATAACTATGGCTACACCTTC.

The chain couples TRBV6-5 to TRBJ2-3, with 8 bases aligning to TRBD1. V lost 6 bases to trimming and J lost 4 bases; unmatched junction nucleotides: 6. This CDR3 is built from 14 residues. Per the germline V gene, CDR1 is MNHEY and CDR2 is SVGAGI. The CDR3 loop is CASRGRGPSDTQYF. The CDR3 DNA reads TGTGCCAGCAGGGGCAGGGGGCCGTCAGATACGCAGTATTTT.

V and J are TRBV19 and TRBJ2-5; D gene ambiguous. The CDR3 has 13 residues. Per the germline V gene, CDR1 is LNHDA and CDR2 is SQIVND (reference sequence). V was clipped by 1 base and J by 1 base, with 4 bases between them. This CDR3 reads CASSIAVQETQYF. In nucleotides, the CDR3 is TGTGCCAGTAGTATAGCGGTCCAAGAGACCCAGTACTTC.

This sequence joins TRBV28 and TRBJ2-7; 9 nucleotides align to TRBD2. V lost 3 bases to trimming and J lost 3 bases; unmatched junction nucleotides: 12. Per the germline V gene, CDR1 is MDHEN and CDR2 is SYDVKM. This CDR3 spans 17 amino acids. The DNA for the CDR3 is TGTGCCAGCAGTTTCGCCGGGGGTTATAGCGGGAGCTACGAGCAGTACTTC. Residues: CASSFAGGYSGSYEQYF. The complete variable domain, with remaining parts taken from reference TRBV28 and TRBJ2-7, reads DVKVTQSSRYLVKRTGEKVFLECVQDMDHENMFWYRQDPGLGLRLIYFSYDVKMKEKGDIPEGYSVSREKKERFSLILESASTNQTSMYLCASSFAGGYSGSYEQYFGPGTRLTVT.

V and J are TRBV21-1 and TRBJ1-3; the D call in the table, TRBD1, was not verified against the DNA. TRBV21-1 is classified as a pseudogene. CDR3 length: 18 residues. CDR3 DNA sequence: TGTGCCAGCAGCAAAGCGTCCCCGGCAGGGTGTGCTGGAAACACCATATATTTT. This gives the protein CASSKASPAGCAGNTIYF.